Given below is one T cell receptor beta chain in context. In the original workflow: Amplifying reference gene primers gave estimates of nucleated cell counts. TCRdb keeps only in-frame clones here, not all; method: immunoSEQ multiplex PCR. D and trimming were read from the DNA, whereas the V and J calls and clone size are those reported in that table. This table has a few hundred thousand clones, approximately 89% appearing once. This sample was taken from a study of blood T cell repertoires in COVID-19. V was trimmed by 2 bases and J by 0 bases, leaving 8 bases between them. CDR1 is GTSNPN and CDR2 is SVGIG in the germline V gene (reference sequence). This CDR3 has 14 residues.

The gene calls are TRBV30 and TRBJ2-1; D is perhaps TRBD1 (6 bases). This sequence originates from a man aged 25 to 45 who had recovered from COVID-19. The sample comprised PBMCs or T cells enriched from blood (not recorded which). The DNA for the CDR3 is TGTGCCTGGAGTAGGGGGATCTCCTACAATGAGCAGTTCTTC. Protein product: CAWSRGISYNEQFF.